The 4 T cell receptor beta chains listed next were all sequenced from one sample in a study of PD-L1 blockade in urothelial cancer (dated by TCRdb to the late 2010s). Library creation used the immunoSEQ multiplex PCR assay. This immuneACCESS table, as held by TCRdb, lists in-frame sequences with V and J called but not all clones. Of the missing ones, under half trace to an unresolved V gene in checked studies; the others have no known cause. For this sample there are tens of thousands of clones; more than 90% appear just once. In total, the top ten clones hold roughly 10% of the sample. The specimen comprised PBMCs, sampled around atezolizumab (anti-PD-L1) treatment. These receptors were collected from a man aged 55 to 70 with urothelial cancer.

This chain connects TRBV19 to TRBJ2-6; maybe TRBD2 (7 bases). V lost 9 bases and J 3 bases, leaving 15 bases between the germline ends. The CDR3 spans 15 residues. Germline V CDR1 and CDR2: LNHDA, SQIVND (reference sequence). CDR3 amino acids: CASLGGTYGANVLTF. The CDR3 DNA reads TGTGCCAGCCTGGGGGGGACATATGGGGCCAACGTCCTGACTTTC.

This clone has a single count. The chain couples TRBV27 to TRBJ1-5, with 8 bases matching TRBD1. The J segment lost 6 bases and the V segment lost 5 bases, leaving 6 bases of the junction unmatched. Per the germline V gene, CDR1 is MNHEY and CDR2 is SMNVEV (reference sequence). The CDR3 loop spans 14 amino acids. The CDR3 region is CASSLRGPTQPQHF. In DNA, the CDR3 is TGTGCCAGCAGTCTCAGGGGGCCCACTCAGCCCCAGCATTTT.

This clone was found a few times. The chain has TRBV5-1 and TRBJ2-3, with TRBD2 as a possible D gene (6 bases). The CDR3 is made up of 15 amino acids. V was pared by 0 bases and J by 4 bases, with 12 bases between. Germline loops: CDR1 SGHRS, CDR2 YFSETQ. CDR3 loop: CASSLARASADTQYF. DNA of the CDR3: TGCGCCAGCAGCTTGGCTAGGGCTAGCGCAGATACGCAGTATTTT.

This chain connects TRBV28 to TRBJ1-2; 8 positions agree with TRBD1. Germline loops: CDR1 MDHEN, CDR2 SYDVKM. J lost 7 bases, V lost 2 bases, and 12 bases had no gene match. The CDR3 totals 16 residues. CDR3 region: CASSLESLGQGGGYTF. The CDR3 nucleotides read TGTGCCAGCAGTTTAGAAAGCCTCGGACAGGGAGGTGGCTACACCTTC.